This T cell receptor beta chain was sequenced for a study of T cells in Graves' hyperthyroidism and ophthalmopathy (dated by TCRdb to 2018 to 2020). As for the study more broadly: Peripheral blood was collected at initial diagnosis, before any treatment. Prospective prediction of ophthalmopathy was tested in an independent validation cohort of 18 to 20 hyperthyroidism patients and 17 patients who later progressed to ophthalmopathy. The 90 to 100 discovery patients were randomly split 7:3 into training and test sets. Following sampling, methimazole starting at 30 mg daily was given to hyperthyroidism patients, and high-dose intravenous methylprednisolone was given to ophthalmopathy patients. According to the paper, TCR Vbeta CDR3 sequencing was carried out on 135 peripheral blood samples, which came from 40 to 45 ophthalmopathy, around 74 hyperthyroidism and approximately 17 progressor patients. To identify distinguishing TCR V-J signatures, a discovery cohort of about a hundred patients was used, comprising 40 to 45 with Graves' ophthalmopathy and 55 to 65 with stable Graves' hyperthyroidism. Thyroid tissue and blood T-cell repertoires from six Graves' hyperthyroidism patients were also compared in the study. Summary of the overall study and its limitations: During validation, the model predicted progression to ophthalmopathy a median of around six months ahead of onset, with around 71% sensitivity and around 73% specificity. No statistical method was used to set the sample size in advance, and investigators knew the group allocation. Ophthalmopathy was separated from stable hyperthyroidism by a 13 V-J signature model, with around 88% sensitivity and about 81% specificity obtained in cross-validation and 80%/75% obtained in testing. Most expanded thyroid clonotypes (frequency above 0.001) were also detected in blood, suggesting blood repertoires may reflect thyroid immune responses.

The TCR beta CDR3 regions were amplified from the RNA transcripts. The first round of RT-PCR for the TCR CDR3 was performed with the HTBI primer set and the Qiagen OneStep RT-PCR kit. A second multiplex PCR round built the libraries, followed by size selection and purification. The libraries were sequenced on an Illumina HiSeq2000 using paired-end 100 bp reads. The paper's data handling went like this. SOAPnuke was used to process the raw data, throwing out any read that contained adapters or uncalled bases, had a mean Phred below 15, or lacked an exact constant-primer or identifier match. COPE v1.2.5 was used to merge high-quality paired reads, and clonotypes were defined as unique nucleotide sequences. Clonotypes were aligned to IMGT TRBV, TRBD and TRBJ reference segments using MiTCR v1.1. The analysis was restricted to V-J combinations with a frequency above 0.0001, which together covered about 99% of the repertoires. The TCS score was defined as the ratio of F50 (clonal expansion) to E x V (chaos), calculated using BLOSUM62-based TCRdist between CDR3 peptides within each V-J. Welch's t-statistics and random forest reduced some 510 V-J features to around 14, which were used in a naive Bayes classifier (R e1071). TCRdb ran its own pipeline on the public reads, namely fastp trimming at Q25 and MiXCR clone calling, and kept in-frame beta chains. Under each unique CDR3 protein, matching rows form one entry showing the most common genes and DNA. For this entry, the V and J calls and clone size follow TCRdb and not the study's own pipeline. The sample data list hundreds of thousands of distinct CDR3 sequences, and roughly 14% of these were observed just once. The ten largest clones take up approximately 8% of the sample.

In its sample, this clonotype was seen many times. Its recognized antigen is unknown. No base qualities exist here, and no much larger clone lies one base off it. Stable Graves' hyperthyroidism was defined as no progression to ophthalmopathy during 18 months of follow-up. Hyperthyroidism patients were newly diagnosed, had a disease duration of under 2 months, and were aged 18 to 65 years. Exclusion was applied to patients with uncontrolled infections, other autoimmune diseases, pregnancy or lactation. Clinical symptoms, serum thyroxine and TRAb, thyroid ultrasound, and orbital computed tomography formed the basis for the diagnoses. Ficoll-Paque density gradient centrifugation was used to isolate PBMCs from about 10 ml of fresh peripheral blood. Trizol reagent was used to extract total RNA, and RNA quality was then checked on an Agilent 2100 Bioanalyzer. V drops 3 bases and J drops 3 bases, leaving 17 bases in between. Measured from the cysteine to the phenylalanine, the CDR3 is 15 residues long. Kept here is only the CDR3 DNA, which spans 45 bases and is read in frame from base 1. The germline V gene (reference sequence) provides CDR1 DFQATT and CDR2 SNEGSKA.

The specimen was blood. The origin of this receptor is a woman in her late teens or twenties with Graves' hyperthyroidism. The chain couples TRBV20-1 to TRBJ1-2; a tentative D match to TRBD1 spans 5 bases. DNA sequence: TGCAGTGCTAGCCCTTCAGGGCTTCTGGACTATGGCTACACCTTC. Its protein is CSASPSGLLDYGYTF.